This T cell receptor beta chain was retrieved from a study of control samples from healthy donors and cancer patients. TCRdb keeps only in-frame clones here, not all; method: immunoSEQ multiplex PCR. The repertoire consists of 150,000 or so clones, with under 95% occurring once and the leading ten covering less than 15%. Germline CDR1 reads SEHNR; CDR2 reads FQNEAQ (reference sequence). The CDR3 runs 12 residues. V lost 6 bases and J 10 bases, leaving 10 bases between the germline ends. This TCR derives from a man aged 35 to 55 in good health. The rearrangement links TRBV7-9 to TRBJ1-6; D not certain. Source material: blood. The CDR3 DNA is TGTGCCAGCAGTTCTCCGCCCTCACCCCTCCACTTT. Encoded protein: CASSSPPSPLHF.